The 8 T cell receptor beta chains given below trace back to one sample, sequenced in a study of cytomegalovirus exposure and HLA in healthy donors. PCR was performed using 60 Vbeta and 13 Jbeta primers. The repertoire was sequenced with immunoSEQ multiplex PCR; TCRdb's copy has only in-frame clones and lacks some. The repertoire holds about 160,000 clones, with around 88% as singletons. The sample taken for sequencing was PBMCs. The receptor set was obtained from a woman under 40 in good health and CMV-seronegative.

The chain links TRBV11-3 to TRBJ1-1; D is uncertain. Germline CDR1 and CDR2: SGHNT and YENEEA. V was shortened by 0 bases and J by 4 bases, with 6 bases between the two germline ends. CDR3 size: 13 residues. In nucleotides, the CDR3 is TGTGCCAGCAGCTTAGATCGTGTCACTGAAGCTTTCTTT. Protein sequence: CASSLDRVTEAFF.

This clone was counted once. The chain links TRBV6-1 to TRBJ2-7; D perhaps matches TRBD2 (6 bases). This CDR3 has 15 amino acids. Germline lookup yields CDR1 MNHNS and CDR2 SASEGT. V was shortened by 4 bases and J by 0 bases, with 13 bases between the two germline ends. CDR3 amino acids: CASSAGRDSSYEQYF. CDR3 coding DNA: TGTGCCAGCAGTGCTGGGCGGGATTCCTCCTACGAGCAGTACTTC.

The CDR3: CASSLHRNNQPQHF. In nucleotides, the CDR3 is TGTGCCAGCAGTTTACACAGAAACAATCAGCCCCAGCATTTT. V gene TRBV27 combines with J gene TRBJ1-5, with no clear D. The germline gives CDR1 MNHEY, CDR2 SMNVEV (reference sequence). Trimming took off 2 bases at V and 3 bases at J, with 8 bases between the two ends. This CDR3 comprises 14 residues.

V usage is TRBV9 and J usage is TRBJ1-1; D unresolved. CDR3 length: 13 amino acids. Trimming cost V 7 bases and J 4 bases, with 14 bases left between them. Germline lookup yields CDR1 SGDLS and CDR2 YYNGEE. CDR3 nucleotides: TGTGCCAGCGCATTCGGGGTCGGCACTGAAGCTTTCTTT. This sequence encodes CASAFGVGTEAFF. The whole variable domain, filled in from reference TRBV9 and TRBJ1-1, reads DSGVTQTPKHLITATGQRVTLRCSPRSGDLSVYWYQQSLDQGLQFLIQYYNGEERAKGNILERFSAQQFPDLHSELNLSSLELGDSALYFCASAFGVGTEAFFGQGTRLTVV.

V is TRBV5-4 and J is TRBJ2-1; tentative D call: TRBD1 (5 bases). The germline gives CDR1 SGHNT, CDR2 YYREEE (reference sequence). Trimming took 4 bases from V and 5 from J, leaving 16 bases between them. This CDR3 spans 15 amino acids. The CDR3 coding sequence is TGTGCCAGCAGCAGTCCTAGGGGCAGGGACAATGAGCAGTTCTTC. This gives the protein CASSSPRGRDNEQFF.

This chain links TRBV7-8 with TRBJ2-1, with 10 bases identical to TRBD1. Germline V gives CDR1 SGHVS, CDR2 FQNEAQ. CDR3 length equals 15 residues. The J segment lost 5 bases and the V segment lost 4 bases, leaving 5 bases of the junction unmatched. CDR3 nucleotides: TGTGCCAGCAGCTCTGACAGGGGGCTCCACAATGAGCAGTTCTTC. Its protein is CASSSDRGLHNEQFF.

The V and J genes are TRBV27 and TRBJ1-3, with 8 bases lining up with TRBD1. The CDR3 consists of 15 residues. The germline CDR1 and CDR2 sequences are MNHEY and SMNVEV (reference sequence). V shed 6 bases and J 7 bases; nucleotides not matched to a gene: 11. For the CDR3, the DNA is TGTGCCAGCAGGCAAGGGCAGGGGGCATGGAACACCATATATTTT. Translation: CASRQGQGAWNTIYF.

The CDR3 DNA is TGCGCCAGCAGCTTGGATCAGGGGCCGCGCTTCACAGATACGCAGTATTTT. Its protein is CASSLDQGPRFTDTQYF. This chain uses TRBV5-1 with TRBJ2-3, with D possibly being TRBD1 (6 bases). This CDR3 has 17 amino acids. V was trimmed by 0 bases and J by 2 bases, leaving 16 bases between them. The V gene's germline CDR1 is SGHRS and CDR2 YFSETQ.